The rows below give T cell receptor beta chains drawn from one sample of a study of follicular helper T cells after annual influenza vaccination. Data came from immunoSEQ multiplex PCR; TCRdb stores just in-frame clones and leaves some out. The sample consists of just over 8,500 clones, 75% to 85% of them appearing once. Sequenced here: CXCR5+ CD38- circulating T follicular helper cells from blood, sampled 7 days after influenza vaccination. The receptors here all came from an adult who received the influenza vaccine. Both conserved end residues are part of each CDR3. Fields, in order: V gene, J gene, CDR3 protein.

TRBV6-1,TRBJ1-1,CASSWTGEAFF
TRBV27,TRBJ1-2,CATNPGTGHNGYTF
TRBV5-1,TRBJ2-7,CASSLNGSPGEQYF
TRBV13,TRBJ2-1,CASRQTSGSYNEQFF
TRBV11-2,TRBJ2-2,CASRPVKRSNTGELFF
TRBV6-4,TRBJ2-1,CASRPGTASPVQFF
TRBV5-6,TRBJ2-5,CASSGVSSETQYF
TRBV5-1,TRBJ1-4,CASRPRGDGTNEKLFF
TRBV5-1,TRBJ2-1,CASSSPPGDRYNEQFF
TRBV30,TRBJ1-3,CVSGRSHGNTIYF
TRBV20-1,TRBJ1-1,CSARKGAEAFF
TRBV19,TRBJ2-3,CASSRTSGGAVDTQYF
TRBV15,TRBJ1-1,CATSSGEGHATAFF
TRBV7-3,TRBJ2-2,CASSPREQNTGELFF
TRBV7-2,TRBJ2-5,CASSLGGGTRRVETQYF
TRBV6-5,TRBJ1-6,CASSYTASSYNSPLHF
TRBV2,TRBJ1-2,CASRTGTGVGYTF
TRBV18,TRBJ1-5,CASSGGAGNQPQHF
TRBV5-1,TRBJ2-5,CASSLTGGLSETQYF
TRBV7-9,TRBJ2-1,CASSLERTADYNEQFF
TRBV9,TRBJ1-1,CASSVTMWGEAFF
TRBV30,TRBJ2-1,CAWSEAYNEQFF
TRBV6-1,TRBJ2-5,CASRGMTVVQETQYF
TRBV6-5,TRBJ1-6,CASSYLSRDSGSPLHF
TRBV7-8,TRBJ1-1,CASSFVRDTEAFF
TRBV28,TRBJ1-3,CATLGAMGQGIENTIYF
TRBV5-5,TRBJ1-1,CASSYLRGRGTEAFF
TRBV11-3,TRBJ2-1,CASSWGLAGYNEQFF
TRBV9,TRBJ2-5,CASSPGDRVRETQYF
TRBV2,TRBJ1-4,CASSKQQGVNEKLFF
TRBV5-6,TRBJ1-6,CASSLAQGAYSGSPLHF
TRBV6-6,TRBJ2-7,CASKFRTGDYEQYF
TRBV4-1,TRBJ2-3,CASSQSSLAGDTDTQYF
TRBV29-1,TRBJ2-7,CSVPGASSYEQYF
TRBV5-1,TRBJ2-5,CASRLMTGAQETQYF
TRBV5-8,TRBJ2-2,CASSSGRMVDTGELFF
TRBV7-2,TRBJ1-1,CASSLAGNTEAFF
TRBV7-2,TRBJ2-7,CASSPLSGGPYEQYF
TRBV27,TRBJ2-3,CASSFWGNTDTQYF
TRBV5-4,TRBJ1-5,CASSEQGINQPQHF
TRBV19,TRBJ1-6,CASPRPGQVNSPLHF
TRBV18,TRBJ1-5,CASSTGGRNQPQHF
TRBV12-5,TRBJ1-5,CAPLIGGNSNQPQHF
TRBV4-1,TRBJ1-1,CASSPELRGLTEAFF
TRBV7-9,TRBJ1-4,CASSLALGVGEKLFF
TRBV19,TRBJ1-2,CASSIGYGGALF
TRBV11-2,TRBJ2-7,CASSLVTYEQYF
TRBV7-2,TRBJ2-7,CASSRDRGKDEQYF
TRBV27,TRBJ2-5,CASWKADGQETQYF
TRBV7-2,TRBJ2-3,CASSSSPLAGGPDTQYF
TRBV6-1,TRBJ2-2,CASSQGVANTGELFF